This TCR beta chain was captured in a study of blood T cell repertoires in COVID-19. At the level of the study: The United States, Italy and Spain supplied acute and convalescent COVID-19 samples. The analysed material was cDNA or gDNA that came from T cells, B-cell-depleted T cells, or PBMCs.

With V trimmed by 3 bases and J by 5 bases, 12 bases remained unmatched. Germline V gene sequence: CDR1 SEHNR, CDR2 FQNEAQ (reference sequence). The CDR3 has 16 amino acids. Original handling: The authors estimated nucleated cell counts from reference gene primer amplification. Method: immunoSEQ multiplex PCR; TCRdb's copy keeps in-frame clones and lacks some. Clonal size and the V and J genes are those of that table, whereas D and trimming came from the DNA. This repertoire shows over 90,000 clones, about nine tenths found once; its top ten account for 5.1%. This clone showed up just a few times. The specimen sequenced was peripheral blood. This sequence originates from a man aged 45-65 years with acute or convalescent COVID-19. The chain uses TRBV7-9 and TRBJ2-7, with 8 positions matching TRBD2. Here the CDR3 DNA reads TGTGCCAGCAGCTTCGGCGCGGGAGGACTACGGAACGAGCAGTACTTC. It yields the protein CASSFGAGGLRNEQYF. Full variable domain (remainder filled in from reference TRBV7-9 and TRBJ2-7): DTGVSQNPRHKITKRGQNVTFRCDPISEHNRLYWYRQTLGQGPEFLTYFQNEAQLEKSRLLSDRFSAERPKGSFSTLEIQRTEQGDSAMYLCASSFGAGGLRNEQYFGPGTRLTVT.